The 5 T cell receptor beta chains below were found in one sample sequenced in a study of breast tumors, draining lymph nodes, adjacent tissues. A single record per CDR3 protein comes from TCRdb applying MiXCR to the multiplex PCR reads. The data contain roughly 260,000 distinct CDR3 sequences, roughly 30% of them seen just once; the ten biggest clones take up 1.1%. Samples came from axillary lymph nodes draining the breast cancer. Sequenced material: axillary lymph node tissue. These receptors all come from a female donor with breast cancer. Some clones in this sample may be carry-over from other donors' samples.

This clonotype is a singleton in its sample. A read error may be the cause here, since a much bigger clone is one base away. The chain has TRBV14 and TRBJ2-2, with D possibly TRBD2 on 5 matching bases. The CDR3 consists of 16 residues. The germline V gene has CDR1 SGHDN and CDR2 FVKESK. The CDR3 coding sequence is TGTGCCAGCAGCCAAGTGGGTTTCCTAGGACCCGGGGAGCTGGTTTTT. This gives the protein CASSQVGFLGPGELVF.

The chain joins TRBV29-1 to TRBJ2-5; unclear D gene. CDR1 and CDR2 (germline): SQVTM, ANQGSEA. The CDR3 sequence is 9 residues long. The V and J ends lost 7 bases and 5 bases respectively, with 5 bases between them. CDR3 nucleotides: TGCAGCGATGTGGAGACCCAGTACTTC. It specifies CSDVETQYF.

The chain recombines TRBV30 with TRBJ2-7, with a possible D match to TRBD2 (6 bases). Deletions cut 4 bases from V and 6 bases from J, with 19 bases between. This CDR3 contains 14 residues. CDR1 and CDR2 from the germline V gene are GTSNPN and SVGIG (reference sequence). The CDR3 DNA is TGTGCCTGGATTCCTGGGAGGTATATCAGCGAGCAGTACTTC. Its translation: CAWIPGRYISEQYF.

This clonotype was counted at least ten times. This chain links TRBV20-1 with TRBJ2-5, with 10 bases matching TRBD2. CDR3 length: 15 residues. The ends lost 6 bases at V and 1 base at J; junction bases unmatched: 8. Per the germline V gene, CDR1 is DFQATT and CDR2 is SNEGSKA (reference sequence). This CDR3 is CSAEGLAEFQETQYF. DNA of the CDR3: TGCAGTGCGGAAGGACTAGCGGAGTTCCAAGAGACCCAGTACTTC.

This clonotype showed up just a few times. V and J are TRBV5-6 and TRBJ1-3; possibly TRBD1 for D (5 bases). CDR1 is SGHDT, CDR2 YYEEEE, per germline. The CDR3 length is 16 residues. Trimming left V 0 bases short and J 2 bases short, with 12 bases between. DNA for the CDR3: TGTGCCAGCAGCTTGGCCCACCCGGGGCCTGGAAACACCATATATTTT. Its translation is CASSLAHPGPGNTIYF.